Listed below are T cell receptor beta chains from one sample, sequenced in a study of T cell changes during pregnancy in multiple sclerosis. The protocol was immunoSEQ multiplex PCR, while the TCRdb copy is restricted to in-frame clones and leaves out a portion. The table records approximately 13,000 clones, 85% to 95% of them present only once. The material sequenced was peripheral blood, taken in the second trimester of pregnancy. These TCRs come from a female donor in good health, enrolled as a control in a pregnancy study. Both conserved end residues are part of each CDR3. Each record gives: clone size, J gene, V gene, CDR3 length, D gene, CDR3 protein, CDR3 DNA. A D gene is named only where the DNA matches it firmly. Clone size is shown for a subset of rows, as once, few, many or a class of expanded clone.

NA	TRBJ2-7	TRBV30	14	TRBD2	CAWSVPGGALEQYF	TGTGCCTGGAGTGTACCGGGGGGGGCCCTGGAGCAGTACTTC
NA	TRBJ1-2	TRBV4-1	15	TRBD1	CASSQENRDSYGYTF	TGCGCCAGCAGCCAAGAGAATCGGGACAGCTATGGCTACACCTTC
NA	TRBJ2-7	TRBV14	15	NA	CASSLSQGPHYEQYF	TGTGCCAGCAGCCTATCGCAGGGCCCACACTACGAGCAGTACTTC
NA	TRBJ2-2	TRBV7-3	16	TRBD2	CASSSLAGGPGGELFF	TGTGCCAGCAGCTCCTTAGCGGGGGGGCCTGGCGGGGAGCTGTTTTTT
NA	TRBJ1-1	TRBV4-1	14	NA	CASSHSGQNTEAFF	TGCGCCAGCAGCCACTCGGGACAGAACACTGAAGCTTTCTTT
NA	TRBJ2-1	TRBV18	12	NA	CASSPLDNEQFF	TGTGCCAGCTCACCTTTAGACAATGAGCAGTTCTTC
NA	TRBJ2-7	TRBV2	15	TRBD1	CASSTGAGLRGEQYF	TGTGCCAGCAGCACAGGGGCAGGACTTAGGGGGGAGCAGTACTTC
NA	TRBJ1-2	TRBV28	14	TRBD1	CASTSGQGNYGYTF	TGTGCCAGCACCTCGGGACAGGGTAACTATGGCTACACCTTC
NA	TRBJ1-1	TRBV19	14	NA	CASSIDRGGLGAFF	TGTGCCAGTAGTATAGATCGCGGCGGGCTGGGAGCTTTCTTT
NA	TRBJ2-7	TRBV11-2	18	TRBD2	CASSSARVAGGTFYEQYF	TGTGCCAGCAGCTCCGCGAGGGTAGCGGGAGGTACGTTCTACGAGCAGTACTTC
once	TRBJ2-3	TRBV6-4	13	TRBD2	CASGNFPGLALYF	TGTGCCAGCGGAAATTTCCCGGGACTAGCGTTGTATTTT
NA	TRBJ2-1	TRBV2	16	NA	CASSLQALGTYNEQFF	TGTGCCAGCAGTTTACAGGCCCTAGGGACCTACAATGAGCAGTTCTTC
NA	TRBJ2-3	TRBV7-6	16	TRBD2	CASSSASGATTDTQYF	TGTGCCAGCAGCTCAGCTAGCGGGGCCACCACAGATACGCAGTATTTT
NA	TRBJ2-1	TRBV7-2	15	NA	CASSLQGLFYNEQFF	TGTGCCAGCAGCTTACAGGGTCTTTTTTACAATGAGCAGTTCTTC
NA	TRBJ2-1	TRBV4-3	16	NA	CASSQVLTSIVNEQFF	TGCGCCAGCAGCCAAGTGTTAACTAGTATTGTTAATGAGCAGTTCTTC
NA	TRBJ1-2	TRBV6-5	14	NA	CASHKGEGYYGYTF	TGTGCCAGCCACAAGGGGGAGGGTTACTATGGCTACACCTTC
NA	TRBJ2-7	TRBV5-6	14	TRBD2	CASSGTRGAYEQYF	TGTGCCAGCAGCGGTACGCGGGGGGCCTACGAGCAGTACTTC
NA	TRBJ1-2	TRBV6-1	17	TRBD1	CASSDLGQDFWDYGYTF	TGTGCCAGCAGTGACCTAGGACAGGACTTTTGGGACTATGGCTACACCTTC
NA	TRBJ2-2	TRBV19	16	NA	CASSIVYRAKEGELFF	TGTGCCAGTAGTATAGTCTACAGGGCGAAAGAAGGGGAGCTGTTTTTT
NA	TRBJ2-5	TRBV13	15	NA	CASSLERSPQETQYF	TGTGCCAGCAGCTTAGAGCGGAGTCCCCAAGAGACCCAGTACTTC
NA	TRBJ2-1	TRBV7-3	15	NA	CASSSPSMMRNEQFF	TGTGCCAGCAGCTCCCCCTCCATGATGAGGAATGAGCAGTTCTTC
NA	TRBJ2-5	TRBV7-8	16	NA	CASSLGGGLLGETQYF	TGTGCCAGCAGCTTAGGGGGGGGGCTACTGGGAGAGACCCAGTACTTC
NA	TRBJ1-2	TRBV27	14	NA	CASSFSGTNYGYTF	TGTGCCAGCAGTTTTTCCGGGACTAACTATGGCTACACCTTC
NA	TRBJ2-2	TRBV7-2	16	TRBD1	CASSPPGQGNTGELFF	TGTGCCAGCAGCCCGCCGGGACAGGGGAACACCGGGGAGCTGTTTTTT
NA	TRBJ2-5	TRBV4-2	17	TRBD2	CASSPGLAGGMGETQYF	TGTGCCAGCAGCCCGGGACTAGCGGGGGGGATGGGAGAGACCCAGTACTTC
NA	TRBJ1-1	TRBV7-2	13	NA	CASSSVVDAKAFF	TGTGCCAGCAGCTCAGTGGTCGATGCCAAAGCTTTCTTT
NA	TRBJ2-7	TRBV29-1	14	TRBD2	CSVVRLAGRYEQYF	TGCAGCGTCGTACGACTAGCGGGAAGGTACGAGCAGTACTTC
NA	TRBJ2-2	TRBV19	15	NA	CASSPASENTGELFF	TGTGCCAGTAGTCCGGCTAGCGAGAACACCGGGGAGCTGTTTTTT
NA	TRBJ1-4	TRBV25-1	13	NA	CASSDGVDEKLFF	TGTGCCAGCAGTGACGGGGTAGACGAAAAACTGTTTTTT
NA	TRBJ1-1	TRBV5-1	14	TRBD1	CASSPRTGDTEAFF	TGCGCCAGCAGCCCACGGACAGGGGACACTGAAGCTTTCTTT
NA	TRBJ2-1	TRBV10-3	13	TRBD2	CAIRREVVDEQFF	TGTGCCATAAGGCGGGAGGTAGTGGATGAGCAGTTCTTC
NA	TRBJ1-1	TRBV6-1	13	NA	CASSVPGNTEAFF	TGTGCCAGCAGTGTACCGGGGAACACTGAAGCTTTCTTT
NA	TRBJ2-1	TRBV7-2	14	TRBD2	CASSPPGGYNEQFF	TGTGCCAGCAGCCCACCGGGGGGCTACAATGAGCAGTTCTTC
NA	TRBJ1-2	TRBV9	14	TRBD1	CASSGGQGGYGYTF	TGTGCCAGCAGTGGCGGACAGGGAGGCTATGGCTACACCTTC
NA	TRBJ1-5	TRBV9	18	TRBD1	CARNVPGTGVYSNQPQHF	TGTGCCAGAAACGTTCCCGGGACAGGAGTTTATAGCAATCAGCCCCAGCATTTT
NA	TRBJ1-1	TRBV7-8	15	NA	CASSLRGGGLPEAFF	TGTGCCAGCAGCCTACGAGGGGGGGGGCTCCCTGAAGCTTTCTTT
NA	TRBJ2-1	TRBV28	14	NA	CASRAGSSYNEQFF	TGTGCCAGCAGGGCAGGTTCCTCCTACAATGAGCAGTTCTTC
once	TRBJ2-1	TRBV5-1	18	TRBD1	CASSLFSHGDRASNEQFF	TGCGCCAGCAGCTTGTTCTCCCATGGGGACAGGGCTTCCAATGAGCAGTTCTTC
NA	TRBJ2-2	TRBV28	15	TRBD2	CASSRLAGGTGELFF	TGTGCCAGCAGTCGACTAGCGGGAGGGACCGGGGAGCTGTTTTTT
NA	TRBJ1-4	TRBV10-2	15	TRBD1	CASGQGAHGGEKLFF	TGCGCCAGTGGGCAGGGGGCCCATGGGGGAGAAAAACTGTTTTTT
NA	TRBJ2-7	TRBV28	12	NA	CATEQGRYEQYF	TGTGCCACCGAACAGGGACGCTACGAGCAGTACTTC
NA	TRBJ2-7	TRBV11-2	13	TRBD2	CASSFGLAGEQYF	TGTGCCAGCAGCTTTGGGCTAGCGGGGGAGCAGTACTTC
NA	TRBJ1-2	TRBV10-3	13	NA	CAISEGELGGYTF	TGTGCCATCAGTGAAGGGGAATTGGGTGGCTACACCTTC
NA	TRBJ2-1	TRBV2	15	TRBD2	CASRSGTRSYNEQFF	TGTGCCAGCAGGAGCGGGACCCGCTCCTACAATGAGCAGTTCTTC
NA	TRBJ2-3	TRBV29-1	12	NA	CSVGGQGDTQYF	TGCAGCGTAGGCGGCCAGGGAGATACGCAGTATTTT
NA	TRBJ2-1	TRBV29-1	15	TRBD1	CSASRQGSSYNEQFF	TGCAGCGCTTCTCGACAGGGCAGCTCCTACAATGAGCAGTTCTTC
NA	TRBJ2-5	TRBV4-3	13	TRBD2	CASSLLAGETQYF	TGCGCCAGCAGCCTCCTAGCGGGAGAGACCCAGTACTTC
NA	TRBJ1-5	TRBV7-2	15	NA	CASSLSGDRNQPQHF	TGTGCCAGCAGCCTATCAGGGGACCGCAATCAGCCCCAGCATTTT
NA	TRBJ1-1	TRBV27	19	TRBD1	CASSSYHVPGQASNTEAFF	TGTGCCAGCAGTTCCTACCATGTCCCGGGACAGGCCTCGAACACTGAAGCTTTCTTT
NA	TRBJ1-1	TRBV2	14	NA	CASSEVRAGSEAFF	TGTGCCAGCAGTGAGGTCAGGGCTGGATCTGAAGCTTTCTTT
NA	TRBJ2-3	TRBV29-1	16	NA	CSVWIRLPSSTDTQYF	TGCAGCGTTTGGATCAGACTGCCGTCTAGCACAGATACGCAGTATTTT
NA	TRBJ2-7	TRBV4-3	15	TRBD1	CASSQDWTGGYEQYF	TGCGCCAGCAGCCAAGATTGGACAGGGGGCTACGAGCAGTACTTC
NA	TRBJ2-2	TRBV29-1	15	TRBD1	CSVEGTGVNTGELFF	TGCAGCGTTGAAGGGACAGGGGTCAACACCGGGGAGCTGTTTTTT